This T cell receptor (beta chain) was sequenced for a study of cytomegalovirus exposure and HLA in healthy donors. Both 60 Vbeta primers and 13 Jbeta primers went into the PCR. Using immunoSEQ multiplex PCR, the repertoire was profiled, and TCRdb retains in-frame clones only, with some absent. The table records roughly 150,000 clones, over 8% of them present only once. This CDR3 contains 14 residues. V was shortened by 5 bases and J by 0 bases, with 11 bases between the two germline ends. Germline V gene sequence: CDR1 LNHNV, CDR2 YYDKDF (reference sequence). V gene TRBV15 combines with J gene TRBJ2-7, with TRBD1 as a possible D gene (5 bases). The sample consisted of PBMCs. The TCR was taken from a male donor in good health and CMV-seronegative. For the CDR3, the DNA is TGTGCCACCAGCGAAGGGGAAAGCTCCTACGAGCAGTACTTC. It yields the protein CATSEGESSYEQYF.